This entry describes one T cell receptor (beta chain). The sample belongs to a study of blood T cell repertoires in COVID-19. Study-wide background: There were acute and convalescent COVID-19 samples, and they came from the United States, Italy and Spain. T cells, B-cell-depleted T cells, or PBMCs provided the cDNA or gDNA that served as material.

Source study methods: Scientists estimated how many nucleated cells there were by amplifying reference gene primers. Profiled with immunoSEQ multiplex PCR; TCRdb holds only in-frame clones, not every one. The V and J calls and clone size were taken over from that table, and D and trimming were inferred from the DNA. The data contain fewer than 500,000 clones, 80% to 90% of them singletons. This sequence originates from a young woman with active or convalescent COVID-19. Sequencing input: peripheral blood.

CDR3 region: CASSSTRTGGLNTEAFF. CDR3 nucleotides: TGTGCCAGCAGCTCTACCAGAACAGGGGGATTGAACACTGAAGCTTTCTTT. This rearrangement joins TRBV7-8 to TRBJ1-1; 8 bases match TRBD1. J gave up 0 bases and V 4 bases, and 10 bases lay outside the gene matches. CDR3 length: 17 amino acids. Germline loops: CDR1 SGHVS, CDR2 FQNEAQ.